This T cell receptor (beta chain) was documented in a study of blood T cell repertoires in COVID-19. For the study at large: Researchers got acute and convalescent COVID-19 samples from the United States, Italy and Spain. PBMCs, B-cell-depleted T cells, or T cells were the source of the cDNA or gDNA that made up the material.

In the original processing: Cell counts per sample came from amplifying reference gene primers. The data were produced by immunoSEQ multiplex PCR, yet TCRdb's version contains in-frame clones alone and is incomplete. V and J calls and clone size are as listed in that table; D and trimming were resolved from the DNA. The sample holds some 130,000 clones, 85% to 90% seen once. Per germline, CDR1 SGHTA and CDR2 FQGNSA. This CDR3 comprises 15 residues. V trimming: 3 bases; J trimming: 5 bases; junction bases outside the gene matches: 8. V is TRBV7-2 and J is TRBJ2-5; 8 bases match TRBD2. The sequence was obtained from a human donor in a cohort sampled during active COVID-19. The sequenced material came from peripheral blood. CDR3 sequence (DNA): TGTGCCAGCAGCTTGAGCGGGAGTTTTTCCGAGACCCAGTACTTC. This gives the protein CASSLSGSFSETQYF.